A single sample is the source of the 23 T cell receptor beta chains below, sequenced in a study of CD8+CD57+ T cells in acquired aplastic anemia. By flow cytometry, patients selected for sequencing had shown an expansion of CD8+CD57+ cells. The use of genomic DNA as template underpinned the TCR beta VDJ and CDR3 profiling. One entry per CDR3 protein, called by TCRdb with MiXCR from the reads. Here the sample spans under 350,000 distinct CDR3 sequences, 45% to 65% being singletons. The sequenced sample was sorted CD4+, CD8+, or CD8+CD57+ T cells (not recorded which) from PBMCs. These receptor sequences come from a human donor with aplastic anemia.

The CDR3 region has the DNA TGCAGTGCTAAACTAGCGGTGTACCAAGAGACCCAGTACTTC. It translates to CSAKLAVYQETQYF. The rearrangement links TRBV20-1 to TRBJ2-5; 8 nucleotides agree with TRBD2. The CDR3 spans 14 residues. The junction had 4 bases not matched to a gene; V was cut back by 4 bases and J by 0 bases. The germline CDR1 and CDR2 sequences are DFQATT and SNEGSKA (reference sequence).

Ten or more counts support this clonotype. The rearrangement links TRBV9 to TRBJ1-1; D is possibly TRBD1 (6 bases). The V end was cut by 4 bases, the J end by 0 bases, with 16 bases between. The CDR3 contains 16 residues. Germline CDR1 and CDR2: SGDLS and YYNGEE. The CDR3 DNA reads TGTGCCAGCAGCCCACGACAGGCGAACATGAACACTGAAGCTTTCTTT. Encoded protein: CASSPRQANMNTEAFF.

This clonotype was seen a handful of times. The chain couples TRBV7-9 to TRBJ1-2; perhaps TRBD1 as D (5 bases). V lost 5 bases, J lost 4 bases, and 14 bases lay in between. Germline-derived CDR1 and CDR2 are SEHNR and FQNEAQ (reference sequence). The length of the CDR3 is 14 residues. The DNA for the CDR3 is TGTGCCAGCAGCGCGACCGGGACGGTCTATGGCTACACCTTC. Encoded protein: CASSATGTVYGYTF. The full variable domain, its missing parts supplied by reference TRBV7-9 and TRBJ1-2, is DTGVSQNPRHKITKRGQNVTFRCDPISEHNRLYWYRQTLGQGPEFLTYFQNEAQLEKSRLLSDRFSAERPKGSFSTLEIQRTEQGDSAMYLCASSATGTVYGYTFGSGTRLTVV.

The chain joins TRBV19 to TRBJ2-7, with D unclear. Germline V gene lookup returns CDR1 LNHDA and CDR2 SQIVND (reference sequence). V shed 2 bases and J shed 7 bases, with 15 bases lying between them. The CDR3 totals 14 residues. For the CDR3, the DNA is TGTGCCAGTAGTATAAACAGTTGGGCGGATGAGCAGTACTTC. Protein product: CASSINSWADEQYF.

This sequence joins TRBV7-2 and TRBJ2-2, with 9 positions matching TRBD2. The CDR3 contains 15 residues. Germline V gene lookup returns CDR1 SGHTA and CDR2 FQGNSA. Trimming took 3 bases from V and 9 from J; bases not matched to a gene: 8. DNA of the CDR3: TGTGCCAGCAGCTTTACCGGCGGGGGGGACTGGGAGCTGTTTTTT. This translates into CASSFTGGGDWELFF.

As concerns this clonotype: It may be a read error: a sequence one base away is much more abundant. The conserved phenylalanine or tryptophan normally closing the CDR3 is absent here, so this likely arose from a read error. This chain joins TRBV18 and TRBJ1-1; perhaps TRBD1 as D (5 bases). Per the germline V gene, CDR1 is KGHSH and CDR2 is LQKENI. V was cut by 0 bases and J by 6 bases, with 11 bases left in between. The CDR3 has 14 amino acids. CDR3: CASSPPWGRSEAFL. CDR3 bases: TGTGCCAGCTCACCACCATGGGGGAGGTCTGAAGCTTTCCTT.

The chain carries TRBV19 and TRBJ1-2, with D possibly matching TRBD1 (5 bases). The CDR3 contains 13 residues. Germline CDR1 is LNHDA and CDR2 is SQIVND (reference sequence). Between the trimmed V and J ends, which lost 4 bases and 13 bases, there was a span of 19 bases. The CDR3 loop reads CASSNTQGRGTTF. The CDR3 DNA sequence: TGTGCCAGTAGTAATACGCAGGGCCGCGGCACCACCTTC.

The table lists this clonotype with many counts. The rearrangement joins TRBV7-9 to TRBJ2-1; tentatively, D is TRBD2 (6 bases). The CDR3 is made up of 13 amino acids. CDR1 is SEHNR, CDR2 FQNEAQ, per germline (reference sequence). Trimming removed 8 bases at V and 8 bases at J, with 16 bases between. This chain's CDR3 is CASGRLGSHEQFF. CDR3 DNA: TGTGCCAGCGGGAGACTAGGATCGCATGAGCAGTTCTTC. Full variable domain (rest looked up from reference TRBV7-9 and TRBJ2-1): DTGVSQNPRHKITKRGQNVTFRCDPISEHNRLYWYRQTLGQGPEFLTYFQNEAQLEKSRLLSDRFSAERPKGSFSTLEIQRTEQGDSAMYLCASGRLGSHEQFFGPGTRLTVL.

This clonotype was detected ten times or more. The chain links TRBV7-3 to TRBJ1-2; D call uncertain. CDR1 and CDR2 from the germline V gene are SGHTA and FQGTGA. The CDR3 length is 13 residues. The ends were cut back, 1 base at V and 2 bases at J, with 5 bases in the middle. DNA of the CDR3: TGTGCCAGCAGCTTAATAGGAAACTATGGCTACACCTTC. It translates to CASSLIGNYGYTF. The complete variable domain, with remaining parts taken from reference TRBV7-3 and TRBJ1-2, reads GAGVSQTPSNKVTEKGKYVELRCDPISGHTALYWYRQSLGQGPEFLIYFQGTGAADDSGLPNDRFFAVRPEGSVSTLKIQRTERGDSAVYLCASSLIGNYGYTFGSGTRLTVV.

J is TRBJ2-3 and V is TRBV10-3, with 7 bases matching TRBD2. CDR3 size: 15 residues. Looked up from germline, CDR1 is ENHRY and CDR2 is SYGVKD. V shed 0 bases, J shed 2 bases, and the junction held 2 bases outside the gene matches. The CDR3 reads CAISESTSDTDTQYF. CDR3 nucleotide sequence: TGTGCCATCAGTGAGTCCACTAGCGACACAGATACGCAGTATTTT.

This rearrangement joins TRBV5-8 to TRBJ1-5; D remains ambiguous. This CDR3 spans 13 amino acids. V was shortened by 4 bases and J by 11 bases, with 16 bases between the two germline ends. The germline gives CDR1 SGHTS, CDR2 YDEGEE. CDR3 bases: TGTGCCAGCAGCCTCCGTGGCGGAGAGACCCAGCATTTT. As protein: CASSLRGGETQHF.

This chain joins TRBV10-2 and TRBJ2-7; D is possibly TRBD2 (5 bases). The germline gives CDR1 WSHSY, CDR2 SAAADI. Trimming took off 6 bases at V and 2 bases at J, with 17 bases between the two ends. The CDR3 consists of 15 residues. CDR3 in amino acids: CASSLGLYDPYEQYF. The CDR3 coding sequence is TGCGCCAGCAGCCTCGGACTGTACGACCCCTACGAGCAGTACTTC.

This clonotype was found many times. V is TRBV19 and J is TRBJ2-2; D is possibly TRBD1 or TRBD2 (5 bases each). This CDR3 region has 15 residues. The V gene's germline CDR1 is LNHDA and CDR2 SQIVND (reference sequence). V lost 4 bases and J lost 8, with 17 bases in between. CDR3 DNA: TGTGCCAGTAGTAGGGTAGGGACGGCCCCAGGGGAGCTGTTTTTT. Its protein product is CASSRVGTAPGELFF.

This clonotype was detected ten times or more. The CDR3: CASSLDRGVGNSPLHF. The CDR3 region has the DNA TGTGCCAGCAGTCTTGACAGGGGAGTGGGGAATTCACCCCTCCACTTT. The chain carries TRBV2 and TRBJ1-6, with TRBD1 matching over 8 bases. In germline, CDR1 is SNHLY, CDR2 FYNNEI. V was clipped by 5 bases and J by 7 bases; unmatched bases: 10. This CDR3 contains 16 residues.

The chain couples TRBV4-1 to TRBJ1-4; no firm D call. CDR3 size: 13 residues. V was clipped by 1 base and J by 7 bases, with 7 bases between them. Germline assignment: CDR1 MGHRA and CDR2 YSYEKL. CDR3 in amino acids: CASSQASGEKLFF. Written as DNA, the CDR3 is TGCGCCAGCAGCCAAGCGTCGGGTGAAAAACTGTTTTTT.

V and J are TRBV20-1 and TRBJ1-1; 10 bases are shared with TRBD1. Looked up from germline, CDR1 is DFQATT and CDR2 is SNEGSKA (reference sequence). This CDR3 is built from 12 residues. V trimming: 6 bases; J trimming: 8 bases; junction bases outside the gene matches: 6. CDR3 DNA: TGCAGTGCCCCGACAGGGGGCGCGGAAGCTTTCTTT. Protein sequence: CSAPTGGAEAFF.

The V call is TRBV5-6, the J call TRBJ2-5, with a weak D call TRBD1 (6 bases). There are 15 residues in the CDR3. Germline V gene lookup returns CDR1 SGHDT and CDR2 YYEEEE. The V end was cut by 0 bases, the J end by 4 bases, with 13 bases between. The CDR3 loop is CASSLVGGASETQYF. CDR3 sequence (DNA): TGTGCCAGCAGCTTGGTTGGGGGCGCATCAGAGACCCAGTACTTC.

The chain combines TRBV15 with TRBJ2-3; D possibly corresponds to TRBD1 (5 bases). Per the germline V gene, CDR1 is LNHNV and CDR2 is YYDKDF (reference sequence). V dropped 0 bases and J dropped 0 bases, with 10 bases sitting between them. The CDR3 has 16 amino acids. CDR3: CATSRDKGLSTDTQYF. The CDR3 DNA follows: TGTGCCACCAGCAGAGATAAGGGGCTTAGCACAGATACGCAGTATTTT. Supplemented by reference TRBV15 and TRBJ2-3, the full variable domain reads DAMVIQNPRYQVTQFGKPVTLSCSQTLNHNVMYWYQQKSSQAPKLLFHYYDKDFNNEADTPDNFQSRRPNTSFCFLDIRSPGLGDTAMYLCATSRDKGLSTDTQYFGPGTRLTVL.

The chain has TRBV15 and TRBJ2-1; unclear D gene. This CDR3 spans 10 amino acids. V was cut by 7 bases and J by 2 bases, with 0 bases left in between. In germline, CDR1 is LNHNV, CDR2 YYDKDF (reference sequence). CDR3 DNA: TGTGCCACCACCTACAATGAGCAGTTCTTC. Translated: CATTYNEQFF.

This clonotype was seen repeatedly, ten times or more. J is TRBJ1-2 and V is TRBV24-1; 9 bases agree with TRBD1. The germline V gene encodes CDR1 KGHDR and CDR2 SFDVKD. This CDR3 spans 15 amino acids. Trimming at V came to 5 bases and at J to 3 bases, leaving 6 bases not matched to a gene. CDR3 sequence (DNA): TGTGCCACCAGTGGAGAGACAGGGGGGGACTATGGCTACACCTTC. Translation: CATSGETGGDYGYTF.

The CDR3 DNA reads as TGTGCCACGCGGGGGGGTTTGAATGAGCAGTTCTTC. This sequence encodes CATRGGLNEQFF. The V call is TRBV12-3 or TRBV12-4, the J call TRBJ2-1; 9 positions agree with TRBD2. There are 12 residues in the CDR3. The trim removed 10 bases at V and 7 bases at J, leaving 5 bases unmatched.

The CDR3 sequence: CASSESPKDEQFF. CDR3 in DNA: TGTGCCAGCAGTGAATCCCCCAAGGATGAGCAGTTCTTC. The J gene is TRBJ2-1, the V gene TRBV25-1; no clear D gene. Trimming stripped 1 base from V and 8 bases from J, with 9 bases between. The CDR3 runs to 13 residues. Germline V gene data show CDR1 as MGHDK and CDR2 as SYGVNS.

The chain's CDR3 is CSVEVNSNQPQHF. In DNA form, the CDR3 reads TGCAGCGTTGAAGTTAATAGCAATCAGCCCCAGCATTTT. The chain has TRBV29-1 and TRBJ1-5; D is unclear. V was shortened by 1 base and J by 0 bases, with 4 bases between the two germline ends. The V gene's germline CDR1 is SQVTM and CDR2 ANQGSEA. There are 13 residues in the CDR3.